Presented here are 27 T cell receptor beta chains from one specimen sequenced in a study of OX40 agonist ivuxolimab in advanced cancers. Clones were read by immunoSEQ multiplex PCR, and TCRdb kept only the in-frame ones, dropping some. The sample has 15,000 to 20,000 clones, about 80% seen once; the top ten hold roughly 34%. The source was CD4+ or CD8+ T cells sorted from blood, collected in a trial of the OX40 agonist ivuxolimab. These receptors all come from an adult with an advanced solid tumor such as melanoma, head and neck, liver or kidney cancer.

V and J are TRBV6-5 and TRBJ2-1; D not certain. From germline, CDR1 is MNHEY and CDR2 SVGAGI. CDR3 size: 14 residues. Trimming left V 2 bases short and J 4 bases short, with 9 bases between. For the CDR3, the DNA is TGTGCCAGCAGTTACGCGTTGTCATACAATGAGCAGTTCTTC. Translation: CASSYALSYNEQFF.

The chain has TRBV4-3 and TRBJ2-1; a possible D gene is TRBD2 (6 bases). The V end lost 1 base, the J end lost 5 bases, and 9 bases lay between the germline ends. The CDR3 length is 14 residues. CDR1 LGHNA and CDR2 YSLEER come from the germline V gene. CDR3: CASSQGEADNEQFF. The CDR3 DNA reads TGCGCCAGCAGCCAAGGGGAGGCAGACAATGAGCAGTTCTTC.

The chain employs TRBV27 and TRBJ2-1; a possible D gene is TRBD1 (6 bases). V gave up 6 bases and J gave up 0 bases, with 12 bases separating them. Germline loops: CDR1 MNHEY, CDR2 SMNVEV (reference sequence). This CDR3 comprises 15 residues. The CDR3 spells CASSPQGYSYNEQFF. Here the CDR3 DNA reads TGTGCCAGCAGCCCACAGGGATACTCCTACAATGAGCAGTTCTTC.

The chain is built from TRBV27 and TRBJ2-7, with D possibly called TRBD1 or TRBD2 (5 bases each). This CDR3 spans 14 amino acids. CDR1 is MNHEY and CDR2 is SMNVEV in the germline V gene (reference sequence). Trimming stripped 5 bases from V and 6 bases from J, with 17 bases between. In nucleotides, the CDR3 is TGTGCCAGCAGTGAAATGACAGCCCGGGGCGAGCAGTACTTC. Amino acid sequence: CASSEMTARGEQYF.

The genes are TRBV30 and TRBJ2-1; no reliable D call. The CDR3 sequence is 12 residues long. The germline V gene encodes CDR1 GTSNPN and CDR2 SVGIG (reference sequence). Trimming cost V 3 bases and J 4 bases, with 7 bases left between them. DNA for the CDR3: TGTGCCTGGAGGGAATCTTACAATGAGCAGTTCTTC. Translation: CAWRESYNEQFF.

V gene TRBV19 combines with J gene TRBJ2-1; either TRBD1 or TRBD2 may supply D (6 bases each). Per the germline V gene, CDR1 is LNHDA and CDR2 is SQIVND (reference sequence). V was shortened by 0 bases and J by 1 base, with 10 bases between the two germline ends. The CDR3 runs to 16 residues. The CDR3 DNA reads as TGTGCCAGTAGTATAGAGGGGGGCTCTTCCTACAATGAGCAGTTCTTC. Its protein product is CASSIEGGSSYNEQFF.

The chain has TRBV27 and TRBJ1-1; D unresolved. The germline CDR1 and CDR2 sequences are MNHEY and SMNVEV (reference sequence). The CDR3 runs to 13 residues. The germline V and J ends were trimmed by 2 bases and 6 bases, with 10 bases remaining between them. CDR3 in DNA: TGTGCCAGCAGTTTAGTTGAGGACGCTGAAGCTTTCTTT. As protein: CASSLVEDAEAFF.

V usage is TRBV12-5 and J usage is TRBJ2-6; 7 nucleotides line up with TRBD1. This CDR3 comprises 19 residues. After removal of 0 bases from V and 0 bases from J, the junction contained 8 bases not matched to a gene. Germline loops: CDR1 LGHNT, CDR2 FRNRAP. DNA for the CDR3: TGTGCTAGTGGTTTGGTACAGGGGAAACCGATCTCTGGGGCCAACGTCCTGACTTTC. Protein sequence: CASGLVQGKPISGANVLTF. Supplemented by reference TRBV12-5 and TRBJ2-6, the full variable domain reads DARVTQTPRHKVTEMGQEVTMRCQPILGHNTVFWYRQTMMQGLELLAYFRNRAPLDDSGMPKDRFSAEMPDATLATLKIQPSEPRDSAVYFCASGLVQGKPISGANVLTFGAGSRLTVL.

This clone came up once. The chain employs TRBV7-8 and TRBJ1-1; possibly TRBD1 for D (6 bases). Germline CDR1 reads SGHVS; CDR2 reads FQNEAQ. The length of the CDR3 is 18 residues. Trimming removed 0 bases from V and 4 bases from J, with 21 bases in between. The CDR3 nucleotides read TGTGCCAGCAGCTTAGCGGATCGGGGGGCGCCGCTGCGCACTGAAGCTTTCTTT. This sequence encodes CASSLADRGAPLRTEAFF. The variable domain in full, completed from reference TRBV7-8 and TRBJ1-1, reads GAGVSQSPRYKVAKRGQDVALRCDPISGHVSLFWYQQALGQGPEFLTYFQNEAQLDKSGLPSDRFFAERPEGSVSTLKIQRTQQEDSAVYLCASSLADRGAPLRTEAFFGQGTRLTVV.

J is TRBJ2-5 and V is TRBV29-1, with 10 bases fitting TRBD2. The J call may be wrong; the DNA end is better matched by TRBJ2-7. This CDR3 contains 14 residues. CDR1 and CDR2 (germline): SQVTM, ANQGSEA. The CDR3 loop is CSVDGLADSYEQYF. DNA for the CDR3: TGCAGCGTGGATGGACTAGCGGACTCCTACGAGCAGTACTTC.

The V call is TRBV5-1, the J call TRBJ2-3; TRBD2 aligns across 7 bases. The germline V gene encodes CDR1 SGHRS and CDR2 YFSETQ. The CDR3 is 17 amino acids. J was trimmed by 4 bases and V by 3 bases; bases with no gene match: 14. The CDR3 loop is CASSWTLAGDSSDTQYF. The CDR3 DNA is TGCGCCAGCAGCTGGACGTTGGCGGGAGATAGTTCAGATACGCAGTATTTT. Full variable domain (outside the CDR3, taken from reference TRBV5-1 and TRBJ2-3): KAGVTQTPRYLIKTRGQQVTLSCSPISGHRSVSWYQQTPGQGLQFLFEYFSETQRNKGNFPGRFSGRQFSNSRSEMNVSTLELGDSALYLCASSWTLAGDSSDTQYFGPGTRLTVL.

This clone rates as medium-sized. This sequence joins TRBV5-1 and TRBJ2-7, with a weak D call TRBD1 (6 bases). CDR1 SGHRS and CDR2 YFSETQ come from the germline V gene. This CDR3 has 14 amino acids. Trimming pared 5 bases from V and 2 bases from J, leaving 14 bases between. The CDR3 region is CASSEDSQTYEQYF. In DNA, the CDR3 is TGCGCCAGCAGTGAGGACAGCCAAACCTACGAGCAGTACTTC.

J is TRBJ2-1 and V is TRBV7-9, with 7 positions matching TRBD1. J was trimmed by 7 bases and V by 5 bases; bases with no gene match: 14. The V gene's germline CDR1 is SEHNR and CDR2 FQNEAQ (reference sequence). The CDR3 spans 16 residues. CDR3 coding DNA: TGTGCCAGCAGCGTATCACCGGACAGGCCTCTGAATGAGCAGTTCTTC. Translation: CASSVSPDRPLNEQFF. Full variable domain (outside the CDR3, taken from reference TRBV7-9 and TRBJ2-1): DTGVSQNPRHKITKRGQNVTFRCDPISEHNRLYWYRQTLGQGPEFLTYFQNEAQLEKSRLLSDRFSAERPKGSFSTLEIQRTEQGDSAMYLCASSVSPDRPLNEQFFGPGTRLTVL.

CDR3: CASSLAGGFFYTDTQYF. The CDR3 DNA reads as TGTGCCAGCAGCTTAGCGGGAGGGTTTTTTTACACAGATACGCAGTATTTT. V is TRBV7-8 and J is TRBJ2-3, with TRBD2 matching over 7 bases. V lost 0 bases and J lost 2; bases outside the gene matches: 8. Germline V gene sequence: CDR1 SGHVS, CDR2 FQNEAQ. CDR3 length equals 17 residues.

V and J are TRBV28 and TRBJ2-3; no clear D. V lost 4 bases and J 2 bases, leaving 4 bases between the germline ends. This CDR3 is built from 12 residues. CDR1 MDHEN and CDR2 SYDVKM come from the germline V gene. CDR3 sequence: CASSWDTDTQYF. In DNA, the CDR3 is TGTGCCAGCAGTTGGGACACAGATACGCAGTATTTT.

The V gene is TRBV11-2, the J gene TRBJ1-1; TRBD1 is a possible D gene (5 bases). Germline V gene lookup returns CDR1 SGHAT and CDR2 FQNNGV. There are 14 residues in the CDR3. Trimming took off 4 bases at V and 3 bases at J, with 12 bases between the two ends. This CDR3 is CASSWIQGDTEAFF. CDR3 DNA: TGTGCCAGCAGCTGGATCCAGGGAGACACTGAAGCTTTCTTT.

The chain couples TRBV4-3 to TRBJ1-6, with 7 bases fitting TRBD1. With V trimmed by 2 bases and J by 13 bases, 8 bases remained unmatched. CDR3 size: 14 residues. Looked up from germline, CDR1 is LGHNA and CDR2 is YSLEER. CDR3 region: CASSQWTGRLPLHF. The CDR3 DNA reads as TGCGCCAGCAGCCAATGGACAGGTCGGTTGCCCCTCCACTTT.

This chain joins TRBV18 and TRBJ2-7, with D perhaps TRBD1 or TRBD2 (6 bases each). The V end was cut by 0 bases, the J end by 5 bases, with 17 bases between. Germline V gene sequence: CDR1 KGHSH, CDR2 LQKENI. This CDR3 spans 16 amino acids. CDR3 DNA sequence: TGTGCCAGCTCACCACCCTTCGGGGGCTCGGCGAACGAGCAGTACTTC. Its protein product is CASSPPFGGSANEQYF. Together with reference TRBV18 and TRBJ2-7, the CDR3 gives the full variable domain: NAGVMQNPRHLVRRRGQEARLRCSPMKGHSHVYWYRQLPEEGLKFMVYLQKENIIDESGMPKERFSAEFPKEGPSILRIQQVVRGDSAAYFCASSPPFGGSANEQYFGPGTRLTVT.

The V and J genes are TRBV2 and TRBJ1-5, with D tentatively TRBD1 (5 bases). The CDR3 runs 14 residues. Germline values: CDR1 SNHLY, CDR2 FYNNEI. The V end was cut by 8 bases, the J end by 0 bases, with 11 bases between. CDR3 protein: CASRGDYSNQPQHF. CDR3 bases: TGTGCCAGCCGAGGGGACTATAGCAATCAGCCCCAGCATTTT. The complete variable domain, with remaining parts taken from reference TRBV2 and TRBJ1-5, reads EPEVTQTPSHQVTQMGQEVILRCVPISNHLYFYWYRQILGQKVEFLVSFYNNEISEKSEIFDDQFSVERPDGSNFTLKIRSTKLEDSAMYFCASRGDYSNQPQHFGDGTRLSIL.

In this sample, this clone turned up once. V is TRBV9 and J is TRBJ2-7; no clear D gene. V lost 3 bases to trimming and J lost 0 bases, with 7 bases between them. Germline CDR1 reads SGDLS; CDR2 reads YYNGEE. This CDR3 region has 13 residues. The CDR3 region is CASSATDSYEQYF. CDR3 in DNA: TGTGCCAGCAGCGCGACCGACTCCTACGAGCAGTACTTC.

The table lists this clone with a few counts. V gene TRBV28 combines with J gene TRBJ2-1; 7 nucleotides align to TRBD1. Germline CDR1 MDHEN, CDR2 SYDVKM. V was pared by 5 bases and J by 5 bases, with 9 bases of the junction left unmatched. The CDR3 totals 15 residues. The CDR3 loop is CASSPPGTADNEQFF. CDR3 DNA sequence: TGTGCCAGCAGTCCCCCCGGGACAGCCGACAATGAGCAGTTCTTC.

V is TRBV10-3 and J is TRBJ2-3; 7 nucleotides agree with TRBD1. This CDR3 region has 15 residues. The germline V gene has CDR1 ENHRY and CDR2 SYGVKD. The ends lost 5 bases at V and 2 bases at J; junction bases unmatched: 7. The CDR3 region has the DNA TGTGCCATCAGTCTCGGACAGGCCTACACAGATACGCAGTATTTT. Its protein product is CAISLGQAYTDTQYF.

The rearrangement links TRBV10-2 to TRBJ1-1; maybe TRBD1 (5 bases). Germline values: CDR1 WSHSY, CDR2 SAAADI. This CDR3 spans 14 amino acids. Between the trimmed V and J ends, which lost 7 bases and 3 bases, there was a span of 15 bases. In nucleotides, the CDR3 is TGCGCCAGCACTAATGGGGGGTTGGACACTGAAGCTTTCTTT. Its protein is CASTNGGLDTEAFF.

This clone was observed a few times. This chain connects TRBV28 to TRBJ2-7; D gene ambiguous. This CDR3 contains 14 residues. V was pared by 2 bases and J by 0 bases, with 8 bases between. The V gene's germline CDR1 is MDHEN and CDR2 SYDVKM. CDR3 residues: CASSLLDSSYEQYF. The CDR3 DNA sequence: TGTGCCAGCAGTTTACTCGATAGCTCCTACGAGCAGTACTTC.

The chain couples TRBV7-9 to TRBJ1-4; TRBD1 might be the D (6 bases). This CDR3 is 14 amino acids long. V lost 5 bases, J lost 8 bases, and 15 bases lay in between. Germline values: CDR1 SEHNR, CDR2 FQNEAQ (reference sequence). The CDR3 DNA reads TGTGCCAGCAGCCGAGCCGGGGGCAACGAAAAACTGTTTTTT. Translating it yields CASSRAGGNEKLFF.

The chain combines TRBV7-8 with TRBJ2-7, with 8 bases that match TRBD1. Looked up from germline, CDR1 is SGHVS and CDR2 is FQNEAQ. J lost 6 bases, V lost 6 bases, and 10 bases had no gene match. This CDR3 contains 14 residues. The CDR3 sequence is CASSLTPGGLEQYF. CDR3 nucleotides: TGTGCCAGCAGTTTAACCCCAGGGGGCCTCGAGCAGTACTTC. The variable domain in full, completed from reference TRBV7-8 and TRBJ2-7, reads GAGVSQSPRYKVAKRGQDVALRCDPISGHVSLFWYQQALGQGPEFLTYFQNEAQLDKSGLPSDRFFAERPEGSVSTLKIQRTQQEDSAVYLCASSLTPGGLEQYFGPGTRLTVT.

The J gene is TRBJ2-1, the V gene TRBV29-1, with TRBD2 matching over 10 bases. Germline V gives CDR1 SQVTM, CDR2 ANQGSEA. This CDR3 region has 13 residues. J gave up 8 bases and V 7 bases, and 8 bases lay outside the gene matches. DNA of the CDR3: TGCAGCGGATGGGAGCGGGAGGGCCATGAGCAGTTCTTC. This gives the protein CSGWEREGHEQFF.